These 4 T cell receptor beta chains were all obtained from the same sample, sequenced in a study of T cells expressing NK-cell markers. After re-calling the 5' RACE reads, TCRdb lists one entry per CDR3 protein, DNA absent. In total, the table holds about 300,000 distinct CDR3 sequences. Sequencing input: blood T cells: a sorted CD56 or NKG2C T cell subset, CD4+ or CD8+ T cells, or bulk PBMC T cells (not recorded which). These receptors all stem from a woman aged 18 to 75 in good health.

This chain connects TRBV11-2 to TRBJ2-7. Germline V gene lookup returns CDR1 SGHAT and CDR2 FQNNGV. The CDR3 spans 14 residues. The CDR3 loop reads CASSLDRSSYEQYF.

V is TRBV7-7 and J is TRBJ2-1. Germline lookup yields CDR1 SSHAT and CDR2 FNYEAQ (reference sequence). This CDR3 region has 16 residues. CDR3 amino acids: CASSLGPASSYNEQFF.

The chain carries TRBV12-3 or TRBV12-4 and TRBJ2-5; the TCRdb call, TRBD2, lacks DNA for checking. This CDR3 is built from 14 residues. The CDR3 is CASSLRAKGETQYF.

V and J are TRBV6-2 or TRBV6-3 and TRBJ2-5; the D gene TCRdb calls, TRBD2, cannot be checked with no DNA. Looked up from germline, CDR1 is MNHEY and CDR2 is SVGEGT. The CDR3 is 16 residues long. The chain's CDR3 is CASSYRLAGGQETQYF.